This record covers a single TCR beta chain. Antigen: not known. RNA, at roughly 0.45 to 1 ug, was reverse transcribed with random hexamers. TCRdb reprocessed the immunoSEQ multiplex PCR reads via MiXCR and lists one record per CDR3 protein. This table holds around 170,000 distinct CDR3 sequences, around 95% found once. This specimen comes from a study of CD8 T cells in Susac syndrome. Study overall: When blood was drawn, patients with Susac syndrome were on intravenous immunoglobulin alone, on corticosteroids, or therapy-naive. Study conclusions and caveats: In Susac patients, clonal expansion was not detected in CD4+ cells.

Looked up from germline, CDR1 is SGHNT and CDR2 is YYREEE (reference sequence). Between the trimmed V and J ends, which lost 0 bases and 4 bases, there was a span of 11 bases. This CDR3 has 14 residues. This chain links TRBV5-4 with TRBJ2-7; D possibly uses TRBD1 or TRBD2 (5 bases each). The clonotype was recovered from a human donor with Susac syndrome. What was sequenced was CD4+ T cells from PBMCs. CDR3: CASSLDWGSYEQYF. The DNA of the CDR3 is TGTGCCAGCAGCTTGGATTGGGGGTCGTACGAGCAGTACTTC.